One and the same sample provided the 26 T cell receptor beta chains below, sequenced in a study of T cells expressing NK-cell markers. Reanalyzing the 5' RACE reads, TCRdb keeps one entry per CDR3 protein, without DNA. Here the sample table reports more than 400,000 distinct CDR3 sequences. Sequenced material: blood T cells: a sorted CD56 or NKG2C T cell subset, CD4+ or CD8+ T cells, or bulk PBMC T cells (not recorded which). The receptor source for this set is a woman between 18 and 70 years old in good health.

The CDR3: CSASTASGYNEQFF. The J gene is TRBJ2-1, the V gene TRBV29-1; TCRdb's D call, TRBD2, is unchecked because there is no DNA. Germline loops: CDR1 SQVTM, CDR2 ANQGSEA. The CDR3 runs to 14 residues.

V and J are TRBV4-2 and TRBJ2-3; TCRdb calls TRBD1, which cannot be checked without DNA. Per the germline V gene, CDR1 is LGHNA and CDR2 is YNFKEQ. The CDR3 has 18 residues. The CDR3 loop is CASSQLTGGINWADTQYF.

The chain employs TRBV20-1 and TRBJ2-7; TCRdb's D gene call, TRBD1, goes unchecked for lack of DNA. The CDR3 is 14 amino acids. From germline, CDR1 is DFQATT and CDR2 SNEGSKA (reference sequence). The chain's CDR3 is CSASRTGRGYEQYF.

J is TRBJ2-1 and V is TRBV12-3 or TRBV12-4. CDR3 length equals 13 residues. The CDR3 is CASRRRALNEQFF.

The V and J genes are TRBV19 and TRBJ2-5. Germline CDR1 is LNHDA and CDR2 is SQIVND (reference sequence). The CDR3 spans 13 residues. CDR3 sequence reads: CASSIWLKETQYF.

This chain joins TRBV29-1 and TRBJ1-2; checking the TCRdb D call of TRBD1 is not possible without DNA. Germline assignment: CDR1 SQVTM and CDR2 ANQGSEA. This CDR3 has 11 residues. The CDR3 sequence is CSVISGVSYTF.

This chain uses TRBV7-9 with TRBJ1-1. CDR1 and CDR2 from the germline V gene are SEHNR and FQNEAQ (reference sequence). The CDR3 is 12 residues long. This CDR3 reads CASSFRRAEAFF. Together with reference TRBV7-9 and TRBJ1-1, the CDR3 gives the full variable domain: DTGVSQNPRHKITKRGQNVTFRCDPISEHNRLYWYRQTLGQGPEFLTYFQNEAQLEKSRLLSDRFSAERPKGSFSTLEIQRTEQGDSAMYLCASSFRRAEAFFGQGTRLTVV.

This sequence joins TRBV4-3 and TRBJ1-5; TCRdb indicates TRBD1, and absent DNA this call remains unverified. The CDR3 has 13 amino acids. Germline V gene data show CDR1 as LGHNA and CDR2 as YSLEER. CDR3 protein: CASSDRVGQPQHF.

The chain has TRBV12-3 or TRBV12-4 and TRBJ2-1; the D call of TRBD2 rests on TCRdb alone, since no DNA is present to check it. The CDR3 runs 14 residues. This CDR3 is CATLLGRAGDEQFF.

CDR3 residues: CASSLENREETQYF. V usage is TRBV7-9 and J usage is TRBJ2-5; TCRdb selects TRBD1, and the lack of DNA leaves this call unchecked. This CDR3 region has 14 residues. Germline V gives CDR1 SEHNR, CDR2 FQNEAQ (reference sequence).

This chain uses TRBV5-5 with TRBJ2-3; TCRdb names TRBD1, which stays unverified in the absence of DNA. The CDR3 has 15 residues. Looked up from germline, CDR1 is SGHKS and CDR2 is YYEKEE (reference sequence). The CDR3: CASRDLRGREDTQYF.

The chain is built from TRBV5-4 and TRBJ1-3; TCRdb's assignment of TRBD1 cannot be checked, as there is no DNA. The CDR3 has 13 residues. CDR1 and CDR2 from the germline V gene are SGHNT and YYREEE (reference sequence). The CDR3 loop reads CASSLARGDTIYF.

The chain links TRBV11-2 to TRBJ2-2; TCRdb's D call, TRBD1, is unchecked because there is no DNA. The CDR3 runs to 15 residues. Germline CDR1 reads SGHAT; CDR2 reads FQNNGV. The CDR3 protein is CASGQGAKPTGELFF.

The V and J genes are TRBV5-1 and TRBJ1-1. CDR1 and CDR2 from the germline V gene are SGHRS and YFSETQ. CDR3 length: 14 residues. CDR3 protein: CASSLVVRDTEAFF. Looking up the rest from reference TRBV5-1 and TRBJ1-1 gives the full variable domain: KAGVTQTPRYLIKTRGQQVTLSCSPISGHRSVSWYQQTPGQGLQFLFEYFSETQRNKGNFPGRFSGRQFSNSRSEMNVSTLELGDSALYLCASSLVVRDTEAFFGQGTRLTVV.

The rearrangement joins TRBV7-7 to TRBJ2-3; the TCRdb D gene call, TRBD2, has no DNA to confirm it. The V gene's germline CDR1 is SSHAT and CDR2 FNYEAQ (reference sequence). The CDR3 extends over 14 amino acids. CDR3 in amino acids: CASSLAGLADTQYF.

This chain uses TRBV6-5 with TRBJ2-1; the TCRdb D gene call, TRBD2, has no DNA to confirm it. The CDR3 has 16 amino acids. Looked up from germline, CDR1 is MNHEY and CDR2 is SVGAGI. The CDR3 sequence is CASSSGLAGSYNEQFF.

The chain employs TRBV28 and TRBJ2-3; the TRBD1 assignment by TCRdb is unverifiable without DNA. The CDR3 runs 16 residues. Germline CDR1 MDHEN, CDR2 SYDVKM. CDR3 in amino acids: CASSLPGTGPVGTQYF.

The V and J genes are TRBV20-1 and TRBJ2-1; TCRdb selects TRBD1, and the lack of DNA leaves this call unchecked. Germline V lookup: CDR1 DFQATT, CDR2 SNEGSKA (reference sequence). The CDR3 loop spans 13 amino acids. This CDR3 is CSARWRGINEQFF.

V gene TRBV12-3 or TRBV12-4 combines with J gene TRBJ1-5; TCRdb designates TRBD1, a call that cannot be tested without DNA. CDR3 length: 15 residues. The CDR3 is CASSLGQGARQPQHF.

The chain combines TRBV10-3 with TRBJ2-5; TCRdb proposes TRBD1, but this gene call is untestable without DNA. Germline CDR1 is ENHRY and CDR2 is SYGVKD. The CDR3 is 13 residues long. The CDR3 sequence: CAIGIGARETQYF.

The chain links TRBV25-1 to TRBJ2-5. Germline V gene sequence: CDR1 MGHDK, CDR2 SYGVNS. This CDR3 has 11 amino acids. The CDR3 here is CASSDTETQYF.

CDR3 loop: CASRGHRTLTDTQYF. V gene TRBV6-1 combines with J gene TRBJ2-3; TCRdb's D call of TRBD1 is untestable without DNA. The CDR3 runs 15 residues. CDR1 MNHNS and CDR2 SASEGT come from the germline V gene.

The chain is built from TRBV7-6 and TRBJ2-7. CDR1 is SGHVS, CDR2 FNYEAQ, per germline. The CDR3 totals 13 residues. CDR3: CASSSANSYEQYF.

The chain combines TRBV2 with TRBJ1-5. The CDR3 has 15 amino acids. CDR1 is SNHLY, CDR2 FYNNEI, per germline. CDR3 region: CASRGGQISNQPQHF.

The rearrangement links TRBV2 to TRBJ1-6; without DNA, the TCRdb call of TRBD1 cannot be checked. The CDR3 loop spans 17 amino acids. Germline V gives CDR1 SNHLY, CDR2 FYNNEI. The chain's CDR3 is CASSGQGLSSYNSPLHF.

The chain employs TRBV20-1 and TRBJ2-7. Germline lookup yields CDR1 DFQATT and CDR2 SNEGSKA (reference sequence). The CDR3 runs to 13 residues. The CDR3 sequence is CSARESGAQEQYF.